Sequencing of this TCR beta chain was carried out in a study of CD8 T cells in Susac syndrome (dated by TCRdb to about 2019). For the study in its entirety: Of the Susac syndrome patients who were sequenced, about 6 had clinically active disease and roughly eight were in clinical remission. Susac syndrome patients were therapy-naive, on corticosteroids (some also receiving IVIg), or on IVIg alone at blood withdrawal. Whether CD8+ T cell activation and differentiation in Susac syndrome was antigen driven was tested using repertoire sequencing. On the study overall, not on this receptor specifically: In patients with Susac syndrome, the CD4+ T cell repertoire showed no detectable clonal expansion. The number of individuals in the TCR sequencing and HLA analysis was recognized as being relatively small.

Of note for this clonotype: Its antigen is currently not known. No base qualities exist here, and no much larger clone lies one base off it.

High-throughput TCR beta sequencing profiled peripheral blood CD8+ and CD4+ T cells from healthy donors, Susac syndrome patients and multiple sclerosis patients. The Susac syndrome patients fulfilled recently defined diagnostic criteria for definite or probable disease. Bulk CD8+ and CD4+ T cells were purified by magnetic negative isolation, while CD8+ TEMRA cells were enriched using FACS. Blood was collected in EDTA tubes and processed within 24 hours, with PBMCs isolated through density gradient centrifugation. PBMCs intended for TCR sequencing were frozen in liquid nitrogen and were later thawed in a 37 degrees C water bath. The sorted or isolated CD4+, CD8+ and CD8+ TEMRA cells reached a purity of at least 90%. The germline V end is reduced by 3 bases and the J end by 9 bases; junction bases left unmatched: 5. There are 14 amino acids in the CDR3, from cysteine to phenylalanine inclusive. Left in the record is the CDR3 DNA by itself, 42 bases read in frame from the first base. Looking up the germline V gene (reference sequence) yields CDR1 LGHDT and CDR2 YNNKEL.

RNA was extracted using the RNeasy kit, and about 0.45 to 1 microgram was reverse transcribed with random hexamers. The immunoSEQ multiplex PCR assay, covering 54 Vbeta and 13 Jbeta segments, was used to amplify TCR beta CDR3 regions. PCR amplification bias was corrected using a synthetic template baseline for primer optimization and computational correction. The original pipeline was this. Reads were annotated to V, D and J genes according to IMGT and were analyzed with immunoSEQ Analyzer, with only productive sequences retained. Clonality was calculated as one minus the Shannon entropy normalized by log2 of the number of productive unique sequences. For each patient and control, public and private clones were evaluated within the 100 most prevalent clones. Clones were defined as Susac-specific when absent from the healthy and MS cohorts, from roughly 1,000 published viral clones and from other ImmuneACCESS disease sequences. TCRdb handled the public reads itself, with Q25 trimming in fastp and clone calling in MiXCR, and kept productive beta chains. Duplicate CDR3 protein sequences are folded into a single record with the most common DNA and genes. The V and J calls here are based on TCRdb, not the publication. The sample table shows around 130,000 distinct CDR3 sequences, and roughly 95% are seen once. About 0.14% of the sample is in the top ten clones.

The TCR comes from a human donor with Susac syndrome. The chain was built from TRBV3-1 and TRBJ2-1, with 10 central nucleotides matching TRBD2. The specimen was CD4+ T cells from PBMCs. In nucleotide form, the sequence is TGTGCCAGCAGCCATGGGACTAGCGCCGGTGAGCAGTTCTTC. It encodes CASSHGTSAGEQFF.